The T cell receptor beta chain under discussion was sequenced for a study of yellow fever vaccine responses in identical twins. Overall study results and limits: Reported findings indicate that twins' vaccine T cell responses seemed partially convergent, partially personalized.

Germline-derived CDR1 and CDR2 are SGHVS and FQNEAQ. The CDR3 runs 13 residues. V lost 3 bases and J lost 5, with 9 bases in between. With regard to this clonotype: The antigen remains unidentified.

From the RT-PCR reads, TCRdb called clonotypes with MiXCR, one entry per CDR3 protein. The sample lists 30,000 to 40,000 distinct CDR3 sequences, more than 50% occurring once. The genes are TRBV7-8 and TRBJ2-3; D uncertain. Sequenced material: T cells from blood (PBMCs), unsorted or a sorted subset (not recorded which), taken before or after yellow fever vaccination (not recorded which). The source is a young woman who received the yellow fever vaccine. The CDR3 is CASSFELGDTQYF. In DNA form, the CDR3 reads TGTGCCAGCAGCTTCGAACTTGGAGATACGCAGTATTTT.